This is a list of T cell receptor beta chains from one sample in a study of cytomegalovirus exposure and HLA in healthy donors. Using immunoSEQ multiplex PCR, the repertoire was profiled, and TCRdb retains in-frame clones only, with some absent. Of about 180,000 clones listed, 77% are singletons. The sample comprised PBMCs. The receptors stem from a man aged 18 to 29 in good health and CMV-seronegative. CDR3s include the opening cysteine and the closing phenylalanine or tryptophan. The order of the fields is clone size, V gene, J gene, D gene, CDR3 protein, CDR3 DNA. D genes are given only for firm matches. A row's size may be missing; if present it is once, few, many or a size class.

clone_size: NA; v_call: TRBV6-5; j_call: TRBJ1-4; d_call: NA; cdr3_aa: CASSGVDRPNEKLFF; cdr3_nt: TGTGCCAGCAGTGGGGTGGACAGACCAAATGAAAAACTGTTTTTT
clone_size: NA; v_call: TRBV6-5; j_call: TRBJ2-7; d_call: NA; cdr3_aa: CASSYILGYEQYF; cdr3_nt: TGTGCCAGCAGTTACATTCTCGGCTACGAGCAGTACTTC
clone_size: NA; v_call: TRBV12-5; j_call: TRBJ1-1; d_call: TRBD1; cdr3_aa: CASGLVRQGPNTEAFF; cdr3_nt: TGTGCTAGTGGTTTGGTCCGACAGGGCCCGAACACTGAAGCTTTCTTT
clone_size: NA; v_call: TRBV6-1; j_call: TRBJ2-1; d_call: NA; cdr3_aa: CAIQRTSFNEQFF; cdr3_nt: TGTGCAATACAACGCACCTCTTTCAATGAGCAGTTCTTC
clone_size: once; v_call: TRBV6-6; j_call: TRBJ2-2; d_call: TRBD2; cdr3_aa: CASSGGGGHRELFF; cdr3_nt: TGTGCCAGCAGTGGGGGCGGGGGGCACCGGGAGCTGTTTTTT
clone_size: NA; v_call: TRBV7-2; j_call: TRBJ2-7; d_call: NA; cdr3_aa: CASSPHPPTEPRYEQYF; cdr3_nt: TGTGCCAGCAGCCCCCATCCCCCGACGGAGCCCCGCTACGAGCAGTACTTC
clone_size: NA; v_call: TRBV30; j_call: TRBJ2-3; d_call: NA; cdr3_aa: CAWNKGTDTQYF; cdr3_nt: TGTGCCTGGAATAAGGGGACAGATACGCAGTATTTT
clone_size: NA; v_call: TRBV4-2; j_call: TRBJ1-2; d_call: NA; cdr3_aa: CASSQVADSNYGYTF; cdr3_nt: TGTGCCAGCAGCCAAGTTGCCGACTCTAACTATGGCTACACCTTC
clone_size: NA; v_call: TRBV4-2; j_call: TRBJ1-4; d_call: TRBD1; cdr3_aa: CASSQGDRFQYDHEKLFF; cdr3_nt: TGTGCCAGCAGCCAAGGGGACAGGTTCCAGTACGACCATGAAAAACTGTTTTTT
clone_size: NA; v_call: TRBV11-2; j_call: TRBJ2-1; d_call: TRBD2; cdr3_aa: CASSSRASGTTNEQFF; cdr3_nt: TGTGCCAGCAGCTCTCGGGCTAGCGGGACAACAAATGAGCAGTTCTTC
clone_size: NA; v_call: TRBV19; j_call: TRBJ2-7; d_call: TRBD1; cdr3_aa: CASSINRQGYEQYF; cdr3_nt: TGTGCCAGTAGTATAAATAGACAGGGCTACGAGCAGTACTTC
clone_size: few; v_call: TRBV6-5; j_call: TRBJ2-1; d_call: NA; cdr3_aa: CASRFRQNFDHEQFF; cdr3_nt: TGTGCCAGCCGTTTCCGACAAAACTTCGACCATGAGCAGTTCTTC
clone_size: NA; v_call: TRBV7-9; j_call: TRBJ2-1; d_call: TRBD1; cdr3_aa: CASSPDRGQQFF; cdr3_nt: TGTGCCAGCAGCCCCGACAGGGGACAGCAGTTCTTC